A selection of T cell receptor beta chains follows, all from one sample in a study of blood T cell repertoires in COVID-19. Here immunoSEQ multiplex PCR was the method, and the copy in TCRdb shows in-frame clones only, minus some. The sample consists of about 56,000 clones, 80% to 85% of them appearing once. The sequenced material came from peripheral blood. The receptors were sampled from a woman of 80 years or more with acute or convalescent COVID-19. Each CDR3 is given without its conserved first and last residue. Size is omitted from some rows. Given values are once, few, many or a class for expanded clones.

J: TRBJ1-2
size: NA
V: TRBV16
CDR3: ASSQSSRQGADYGYT

J: TRBJ2-7
size: NA
V: TRBV27
CDR3: ASSFSGTAQLEY

J: TRBJ2-1
size: once
V: TRBV2
CDR3: ASSTETGPPGGNEQF

J: TRBJ2-5
size: NA
V: TRBV11-2
CDR3: ASSRDQETQY

J: TRBJ1-1
size: NA
V: TRBV12-3/TRBV12-4
CDR3: ASSLRQDTEAF

J: TRBJ2-7
size: NA
V: TRBV18
CDR3: ASSVGQGDEQY

J: TRBJ1-2
size: NA
V: TRBV5-6
CDR3: ASSYGTYNYGYT

J: TRBJ2-5
size: NA
V: TRBV5-1
CDR3: ASSRIQGQETQY

J: TRBJ2-5
size: NA
V: TRBV6-5
CDR3: ASSSRGGEETQY

J: TRBJ1-5
size: NA
V: TRBV6-1
CDR3: ASRTDRANQPQH

J: TRBJ1-1
size: NA
V: TRBV3-1/TRBV3-2
CDR3: ASSRGGTEAF

J: TRBJ1-3
size: few
V: TRBV20-1
CDR3: SAQQGDTIY

J: TRBJ2-4
size: NA
V: TRBV5-1
CDR3: ASRAGEGNIQY

J: TRBJ2-2
size: NA
V: TRBV9
CDR3: ASSALGQVNTGELF

J: TRBJ1-3
size: NA
V: TRBV6-5
CDR3: ASSSDRGSGNTIY

J: TRBJ2-2
size: once
V: TRBV12-5
CDR3: ARGGTGDTGELF

J: TRBJ1-3
size: NA
V: TRBV5-1
CDR3: ASSPRTGAGNTIY

J: TRBJ2-5
size: NA
V: TRBV11-2
CDR3: ASSTSRLAGVETQY

J: TRBJ1-2
size: NA
V: TRBV9
CDR3: ASSGLDRADYGYT

J: TRBJ2-3
size: NA
V: TRBV5-1
CDR3: ASSYGGPTDTQY

J: TRBJ1-2
size: NA
V: TRBV6-1
CDR3: ASSEQTGYGYT

J: TRBJ2-7
size: NA
V: TRBV30
CDR3: AWSALGRPTGEQY

J: TRBJ2-5
size: once
V: TRBV11-3
CDR3: ASSLGSGAASETQY

J: TRBJ1-1
size: few
V: TRBV30
CDR3: AYNKGALGPHTEAF

J: TRBJ2-3
size: NA
V: TRBV7-9
CDR3: ASAPGRGRGSSDTQY

J: TRBJ2-1
size: NA
V: TRBV7-2
CDR3: ASSLAVGLAGVYNEQF

J: TRBJ1-2
size: NA
V: TRBV19
CDR3: ASSEGQGTSGYT

J: TRBJ2-2
size: NA
V: TRBV29-1
CDR3: SARTGTGNTGELF

J: TRBJ2-1
size: NA
V: TRBV2
CDR3: ASRIAGSYNEQF

J: TRBJ2-1
size: NA
V: TRBV5-1
CDR3: ASSLSTAGGSSEQF

J: TRBJ2-7
size: few
V: TRBV25-1
CDR3: ASSDNRAAYEQY

J: TRBJ2-3
size: NA
V: TRBV5-1
CDR3: ASSLETGYPDTQY